The 9 T cell receptor beta chains in this list originate from one sample, sequenced in a study of beta chain features in type 1 diabetes. Every isolated RNA sample was fully reverse transcribed, so sequencing captured expressed TCRB transcripts. Repertoires were generated with immunoSEQ multiplex PCR, while TCRdb's copy carries only in-frame clones and drops some. The table includes hundreds of thousands of clones, roughly 17% detected once. The sample consisted of naive CD4+ T cells from blood. All receptors derive from a woman aged 18 to 35 in good health.

The chain links TRBV7-2 to TRBJ2-7; D is unclear. Germline V gives CDR1 SGHTA, CDR2 FQGNSA. The ends were cut back, 9 bases at V and 4 bases at J, with 10 bases in the middle. The length of the CDR3 is 11 residues. CDR3: CASRLGYEQYF. The CDR3 nucleotides are TGTGCCAGTAGACTCGGATACGAGCAGTACTTC.

The table lists this clone with a few counts. The genes are TRBV7-8 and TRBJ2-2, with D possibly matching TRBD1 (6 bases). The CDR3 has 16 amino acids. Germline V gene data show CDR1 as SGHVS and CDR2 as FQNEAQ. With 1 base removed from V and 6 bases from J, the gap between germline ends came to 15 bases. The CDR3 sequence: CASSLGPRGGAGELFF. CDR3 bases: TGTGCCAGCAGCTTAGGTCCCAGGGGTGGCGCCGGGGAGCTGTTTTTT.

This clone was counted a few times. Compared with germline, one end of the junction differs, possibly owing to a read error. The chain recombines TRBV4-3 with TRBJ2-7, with D possibly TRBD2 on 6 matching bases. Germline-derived CDR1 and CDR2 are LGHNA and YSLEER. CDR3 length: 16 amino acids. The CDR3 bases are TGCGCCAGCAGCCAAGATTCGGGTGGGACTCGCACTGTCCACAACTTC. It codes for CASSQDSGGTRTVHNF.

This clone was seen a handful of times. The rearrangement joins TRBV6-5 to TRBJ2-3; tentatively, D is TRBD2 (6 bases). The CDR3 loop spans 14 amino acids. V was cut by 2 bases and J by 1 base, with 7 bases left in between. The germline V gene encodes CDR1 MNHEY and CDR2 SVGAGI. The CDR3 bases are TGTGCCAGCAGTTACGCGGGGCGCACAGATACGCAGTATTTT. It encodes CASSYAGRTDTQYF.

V and J are TRBV5-1 and TRBJ1-5; 9 nucleotides line up with TRBD1. CDR1 is SGHRS, CDR2 YFSETQ, per germline. The CDR3 totals 15 residues. V lost 2 bases to trimming and J lost 5 bases; unmatched junction nucleotides: 5. The CDR3 DNA reads TGCGCCAGCAGCTTCACAGGGGGCGCGGATCAGCCCCAGCATTTT. It is translated as CASSFTGGADQPQHF.

This clone occurred a few times. The rearrangement uses TRBV2 and TRBJ2-1; D is unresolved. CDR1 and CDR2 (germline): SNHLY, FYNNEI. There are 13 residues in the CDR3. With 6 bases removed from V and 4 bases from J, the gap between germline ends came to 10 bases. The CDR3: CASSVLDYNEQFF. Here the CDR3 DNA reads TGTGCCAGCAGCGTCCTCGATTACAATGAGCAGTTCTTC.

The chain carries TRBV19 and TRBJ1-1; D is perhaps TRBD1 (5 bases). Germline CDR1 LNHDA, CDR2 SQIVND (reference sequence). Trimming shortened V by 7 bases and J by 1 base, and 13 bases separated the two germline ends. The CDR3 loop spans 14 amino acids. CDR3 sequence: CASNSAGWNTEAFF. The DNA of the CDR3 is TGTGCCAGTAACAGCGCAGGGTGGAACACTGAAGCTTTCTTT.

V gene TRBV19 combines with J gene TRBJ2-6; D gene ambiguous. This CDR3 is built from 16 residues. Trimming took off 0 bases at V and 3 bases at J, with 9 bases between the two ends. Germline assignment: CDR1 LNHDA and CDR2 SQIVND (reference sequence). The CDR3 DNA follows: TGTGCCAGTAGTATAGATCGGAGCTTTGGGGCCAACGTCCTGACTTTC. Translated: CASSIDRSFGANVLTF. Full variable domain (remainder filled in from reference TRBV19 and TRBJ2-6): DGGITQSPKYLFRKEGQNVTLSCEQNLNHDAMYWYRQDPGQGLRLIYYSQIVNDFQKGDIAEGYSVSREKKESFPLTVTSAQKNPTAFYLCASSIDRSFGANVLTFGAGSRLTVL.

In its sample, this clone was seen a few times. The J gene is TRBJ2-1, the V gene TRBV7-2, with no clear D. The V end was cut by 4 bases, the J end by 10 bases, with 11 bases between. CDR1 is SGHTA and CDR2 is FQGNSA in the germline V gene. There are 12 residues in the CDR3. The CDR3 protein is CASSYQFREQFF. CDR3 DNA: TGTGCCAGCAGCTACCAGTTTAGGGAGCAGTTCTTC.